The rows below give T cell receptor beta chains drawn from one sample of a study of cytomegalovirus exposure and HLA in healthy donors. Clones were read by immunoSEQ multiplex PCR, and TCRdb kept only the in-frame ones, dropping some. The data show 150,000 to 200,000 clones, with roughly 83% seen just once and around 0.42% held by the top ten. The material sequenced was PBMCs. These TCRs come from a male donor in good health and CMV-seropositive. Each CDR3 is given with its conserved first and last residue.

cdr3_length | v_call | cdr3_aa
14 | TRBV18 | CASSPDGELYGYTF
16 | TRBV4-3 | CASSQGQGAVSSPLHF
15 | TRBV9 | CASSVAGVKTGELFF
15 | TRBV6-6 | CASSPGLAGAEEQYF
15 | TRBV4-3 | CASSHRSGHSYEQYF
15 | TRBV27 | CASSSLVSGANVLTF
21 | TRBV4-3 | CASSLAGSSGSHRANTGELFF
13 | TRBV29-1 | CSVDPADSPGQFF
14 | TRBV10-3 | CAMRYIANTGELFF
16 | TRBV4-3 | CASSQDRAGGGYGYTF
15 | TRBV18 | CASSPSGLSNQPQHF
16 | TRBV19 | CASSIESQRGIYEQYF
14 | TRBV27 | CASSLPGFLETQYF
16 | TRBV28 | CASSLIKLAGDNEQFF
16 | TRBV7-6 | CASSLAGTGGTDTQYF
15 | TRBV11-2 | CASSSASGGWGTQYF
19 | TRBV7-3 | CASSPGDRATTSMGDGYTF
22 | TRBV19 | CASSPGGRGGRAGGLAYNEQFF
15 | TRBV6-6 | CASRWGWEGPGELFF
14 | TRBV5-4 | CASTRQGMNTEAFF
13 | TRBV29-1 | CSVCRGLGDEQYF
16 | TRBV11-2 | CASSLVEGAGTDTQYF
17 | TRBV5-1 | CASSAPPGGTSYNEQFF
16 | TRBV9 | CASSVGDRTTNEKLFF
14 | TRBV6-5 | CASRNPGHSYEQYF
15 | TRBV15 | CATSSYGTTNEKLFF
23 | TRBV27 | CASSRRALGLVGQREGQGDTQYF
11 | TRBV30 | CAWSVRDTQYF
15 | TRBV11-2 | CASSLTGVRVYEQYF
15 | TRBV2 | CASSGSGRIVNEQFF
16 | TRBV23-1 | CASTGRGPGGWEEQYF
21 | TRBV7-3 | CASSHLNPGTSGNLAKNIQYF
14 | TRBV5-1 | CASSSDTLAYGYTF
15 | TRBV25-1 | CASTWTGGGLGGYTF
14 | TRBV15 | CATSRGGGGETQYF
13 | TRBV19 | CASSGTGQETQYF
15 | TRBV5-6 | CASSSFRQGLEKLFF
17 | TRBV4-1 | CASSQEQGHYSNQPQHF
14 | TRBV28 | CASSLVGGNEKLFF
13 | TRBV27 | CASSFGRENIQYF
19 | TRBV9 | CASSVVGTGLLGPMSTQYF
14 | TRBV7-2 | CASSFVLVTGEAFF
17 | TRBV9 | CASSVDQAGGTLDTQYF
14 | TRBV6-1 | CASSGGSSYNEQFF
15 | TRBV5-1 | CASSPGLAGEGEQFF
13 | TRBV7-9 | CASSSSGQDGYTF
15 | TRBV6-5 | CASSRTLPSNQPQHF
13 | TRBV5-1 | CASSTRENTEAFF
15 | TRBV28 | CASSPDRGKVYEQYF
14 | TRBV27 | CASSAGIPLNEQYF
14 | TRBV6-5 | CASSTGQINYGYTF
15 | TRBV9 | CASSVAGGNNYGYTF
18 | TRBV27 | CASSLASTGRISSYEQYF
15 | TRBV11-2 | CASSLALAVSYEQYF
16 | TRBV9 | CASSVGGGRGVGEQFF
16 | TRBV5-1 | CASRAGSGQGYNEQFF
17 | TRBV28 | CASSPSGLGGRLLEQYF
16 | TRBV28 | CASSLGGSGGPNEQFF
14 | TRBV6-1 | CASLQDRSTDTQYF